This is a list of T cell receptor beta chains from one sample in a study of control samples from healthy donors and cancer patients. Some clones are missing from TCRdb's copy, which holds only in-frame ones; the method was immunoSEQ multiplex PCR. This table holds 100,000 or so clones, about 83% found once. Sequenced sample: blood. These TCRs come from a woman in her fifties or sixties in good health. Each CDR3 is given with its conserved first and last residue. A D gene is named only where the DNA matches it firmly. Only part of the rows carry a size: once, few, many, or a class if the clone is expanded.

>-|TRBJ2-2|TRBV27|-
TGTGCCAGCAGTTTAACAGTGACCACCGGGGAGCTGTTTTTT
CASSLTVTTGELFF
>-|TRBJ2-2|TRBV24-1|-
TGTGCCACCAGTGATGGCAGGGGAGGGGAGCTGTTTTTT
CATSDGRGGELFF
>few|TRBJ2-1|TRBV7-2|TRBD2
TGTGCCAGCAGCTTAGCCGGACTAGCGGGGATATACAATGAGCAGTTCTTC
CASSLAGLAGIYNEQFF
>-|TRBJ2-3|TRBV7-8|-
TGTGCCAGCAGCTTTATTGTGGGTAACACAGATACGCAGTATTTT
CASSFIVGNTDTQYF
>few|TRBJ1-6|TRBV2|TRBD1
TGTGCCAGCAGGGACAGGGGTGATTCACCCCTCCACTTT
CASRDRGDSPLHF
>-|TRBJ2-1|TRBV29-1|-
TGCAGCGTTGGTCAGAAAAATGAGCAGTTCTTC
CSVGQKNEQFF
>-|TRBJ1-5|TRBV21-1|-
TGTGCCAGCACTCAAGACGACGGGTATTTCAATCAGCCCCAGCATTTT
CASTQDDGYFNQPQHF
>-|TRBJ1-4|TRBV19|-
TGTGCCAGTAGTAACGGGGGGGCCTCTAATGAAAAACTGTTTTTT
CASSNGGASNEKLFF
>-|TRBJ2-7|TRBV9|-
TGTGCCAGCAGCGAGTCGGACGGTGCGCCCTACGAGCAGTACTTC
CASSESDGAPYEQYF
>-|TRBJ1-2|TRBV3-1/TRBV3-2|-
TGTGCCAGCAGCCAAGTGAGGGATCAGGGCTACACCTTC
CASSQVRDQGYTF
>-|TRBJ1-2|TRBV27|-
TGTGCCAGCGGCAGGGACTCCCTTTATGGCTACACCTTC
CASGRDSLYGYTF
>many|TRBJ2-5|TRBV5-1|-
TGCGCCAGCAGCTCGGACCTAGCGAGCCAAGAGACCCAGTACTTC
CASSSDLASQETQYF
>-|TRBJ2-2|TRBV11-3|TRBD1
TGTGCCAGCAGCGGGCGGACAGGTGACACCGGGGAGCTGTTTTTT
CASSGRTGDTGELFF
>few|TRBJ1-1|TRBV5-1|TRBD1
TGCGCCAGCAGCTCGGTGACAGGGAACGCTGAAGCTTTCTTT
CASSSVTGNAEAFF
>-|TRBJ2-5|TRBV4-3|TRBD2
TGCGCCAGCAGCTTGGGACTAGCGGGGACCCTTCCACAAGAGACCCAGTACTTC
CASSLGLAGTLPQETQYF
>-|TRBJ2-3|TRBV3-1/TRBV3-2|TRBD2
TGTGCCAGCAGCCAAGAGACGGGGGGAACAGATACGCAGTATTTT
CASSQETGGTDTQYF
>-|TRBJ2-4|TRBV6-5|-
TGTGCCAGCAGTACTAGTGCCATAGCCAAAAACATTCAGTACTTC
CASSTSAIAKNIQYF
>-|TRBJ2-5|TRBV4-2|-
TGTGCCAGCAGCCAAGGCTTGGCCAGCCAAGAGACCCAGTACTTC
CASSQGLASQETQYF
>-|TRBJ2-4|TRBV5-4|TRBD1
TGTGCCAGCAGCGACGGGACAGGGGTGGTCATTCAGTACTTC
CASSDGTGVVIQYF
>-|TRBJ2-6|TRBV4-2|-
TGTGCCAGCAGCCAAGATCTCAGGGCCCCTGGGGCCAACGTCCTGACTTTC
CASSQDLRAPGANVLTF
>once|TRBJ1-2|TRBV5-1|-
TGCGCCAGCAGCCAAGAGGACAGCCTCTATGGCTACACCTTC
CASSQEDSLYGYTF
>-|TRBJ2-7|TRBV7-3|TRBD2
TGTGCCAGCAGCCCAAGACTAGCGGGAGGGGAGCAGTACTTC
CASSPRLAGGEQYF
>-|TRBJ1-6|TRBV19|-
TGTGCCAGTAGTCCCAGATTGATAGGTTCACCCCTCCACTTT
CASSPRLIGSPLHF
>-|TRBJ1-2|TRBV24-1|TRBD1
TGTGCCACCGGGACAGCTATCTATGGCTACACCTTC
CATGTAIYGYTF
>-|TRBJ1-1|TRBV2|TRBD1
TGTGCCAGCCGGGTCTTTGGACAGGCGAACACTGAAGCTTTCTTT
CASRVFGQANTEAFF
>few|TRBJ1-4|TRBV27|-
TGTGCCAGCACCTCCCGCGGGACTAATGAAAAACTGTTTTTT
CASTSRGTNEKLFF
>-|TRBJ2-5|TRBV12-3/TRBV12-4|-
TGTGCCAGCAGCTCGACAGAGACCCAGTACTTC
CASSSTETQYF
>-|TRBJ2-1|TRBV15|-
TGTGCCACCAGCAGTGATCGGACAGCCTACAATGAGCAGTTCTTC
CATSSDRTAYNEQFF
>-|TRBJ2-1|TRBV7-9|-
TGTGCCAGCAGCTTGGGTAATGAGCAGTTCTTC
CASSLGNEQFF
>-|TRBJ2-3|TRBV28|TRBD2
TGTGCCAGCAGTTTAGCGGGGGGGGGCTCAGATACGCAGTATTTT
CASSLAGGGSDTQYF
>-|TRBJ2-5|TRBV20-1|-
TGCAGTGCTAGAGTGGAGACCCAGTACTTC
CSARVETQYF
>-|TRBJ1-5|TRBV10-3|-
TGTGCCATCAGTGCGGGTCCTAGCAATCAGCCCCAGCATTTT
CAISAGPSNQPQHF
>-|TRBJ2-5|TRBV3-1/TRBV3-2|-
TGTGCCAGCAGCCAAGGGTCCGGGTCGGAGACCCAGTACTTC
CASSQGSGSETQYF
>-|TRBJ1-1|TRBV7-9|-
TGTGCCAGCAGCCCCTCCGGTATGAACACTGAAGCTTTCTTT
CASSPSGMNTEAFF
>-|TRBJ1-4|TRBV6-5|TRBD1
TGTGCCAGCAACAGGGGCGATGAAAAACTGTTTTTT
CASNRGDEKLFF
>-|TRBJ1-4|TRBV2|-
TGTGCCAGCAGTCTGGGGAGGGCCGGGGAAAAACTGTTTTTT
CASSLGRAGEKLFF
>-|TRBJ2-7|TRBV6-5|-
TGTGCCAGCACCGATGGGGGGAACGACGAGCAGTACTTC
CASTDGGNDEQYF
>few|TRBJ2-7|TRBV3-1/TRBV3-2|-
TGTGCCAGCAGCCAAGATTTTACAGGGTCCTCCTACGAGCAGTACTTC
CASSQDFTGSSYEQYF
>-|TRBJ2-7|TRBV5-6|-
TGTGCCAGCAGCTTTTCCCGGGACGGGAAGTACTTC
CASSFSRDGKYF
>-|TRBJ2-4|TRBV19|-
TGTGCCAGTAGTATAGGTCAGTCTTTGGACATTCAGTACTTC
CASSIGQSLDIQYF
>-|TRBJ2-6|TRBV2|-
TGTGCCAGCAGTGATAGGGATCTCCCTGGGGCCAACGTCCTGACTTTC
CASSDRDLPGANVLTF